The text below deals with one T cell receptor beta chain. The antigen is undetermined. This sample is part of a study of glioma-infiltrating T cells. Findings and caveats of the study: Tissue-blood divergence was below expectation in non-neoplastic patients, above in gliomas. Very few CDR3 sequences were shared between tissue and blood.

Amplification of TCR alpha and beta CDR3 regions from RNA used iRepertoire nested multiplex PCR. Input was roughly 100-450 ng of tissue mRNA or PBMC total RNA. From the multiplex PCR reads, TCRdb called clonotypes with MiXCR, one entry per CDR3 protein. Of under 20,000 distinct CDR3 sequences in the sample, roughly 64% are singletons; the top ten hold about 43%. The CDR3 runs to 14 residues. The germline V gene has CDR1 MNHNS and CDR2 SASEGT. J was trimmed by 1 base and V by 8 bases; bases with no gene match: 5. This rearrangement joins TRBV6-1 to TRBJ2-1; 7 bases line up with TRBD2. Sequencing was carried out using glioma tissue, nonneoplastic brain tissue, or PBMCs (not recorded which). This sequence was found in a human donor with low-grade glioma or glioblastoma, undergoing nonglioma brain surgery, or in good health (not recorded which). This CDR3 reads CASGPGGSYNEQFF. CDR3 coding DNA: TGTGCCAGCGGCCCGGGGGGTTCCTACAATGAGCAGTTCTTC.